This T cell receptor (beta chain) was captured in a study of blood T cell repertoires in COVID-19 (dated by TCRdb to between 2020 and 2021). As for the study more broadly: Samples from collaborators originated in the United States, Italy and Spain and spanned both the acute and convalescent phases of COVID-19. The material from the prospective study consisted of cDNA or gDNA derived from T cells, B-cell-depleted T cells, or PBMCs. Subjects who had been exposed to COVID-19, were actively infected with it, or had recovered from it provided the deeply sampled blood TCRbeta repertoires that made up the dataset. A freely available public database, intended as a resource for researchers studying the immune response to SARS-CoV-2, is where the repertoires were released. The samples were drawn from two sources: the first 160 participants of the ongoing ImmuneRACE study, and 1,254 subjects contributed by 6 global collaborators. A de-identified subject ID, COVID-19 status, age in years and sex were almost always included in the sample metadata. Where HLA class I and class II types were available, the types were taken from metadata supplied by the sample provider, not from assay-based typing. Study-wide findings and limitations: How much clinical and demographic metadata was included differed by source and by participant, and the metadata was provided uncurated.

V is cut back by 0 bases and J by 7 bases, with 6 bases in the junction unmatched. CDR1 and CDR2 are drawn from the germline V gene: SGDLS, YYNGEE. The CDR3 sequence holds 16 residues, the cysteine and phenylalanine included. Just the 48-base CDR3 DNA is kept, in frame starting at base 1. With regard to this clone: Its antigen target is currently unknown. No base quality information exists; no much larger clone differs at one position.

Collaborating institutions collected whole blood in K2EDTA tubes following their own protocols. Collaborator samples were shipped for TCRbeta analysis as frozen whole blood, isolated PBMCs, or DNA extracted from either sample type. The immunoSEQ Assay, a bias-controlled multiplex PCR, was used to amplify TCRbeta CDR3 regions from genomic DNA. Regarding the original processing steps: Within the assay, amplification of reference gene primers was used to estimate how many nucleated cells each sample contained. Sequence reads were collapsed and filtered to measure the absolute abundance of every unique TCRbeta CDR3 rearrangement. For each sample, productive Simpson clonality was calculated as the square root of Simpson's diversity index over productive rearrangements. As stored in TCRdb, this immuneACCESS dataset retains in-frame rearrangements with V and J assigned. A fraction of the clones does not appear; measured against another copy, unresolved V genes explain less than half of the discrepancy, and the remainder lacks a known reason. Clone size and the V and J calls come from that table; the DNA yielded D and trimming. The sample table lists approximately 88,000 clones, over 65% of them with a count of one. The ten largest clones add up to about 14% of the sample.

The receptor's source is a woman aged 65 to 85 with acute or convalescent COVID-19. The V gene is TRBV9 and the J gene is TRBJ2-2; TRBD2 agrees with 10 junctional bases. The sample consisted of peripheral blood. The DNA reads as follows: TGTGCCAGCAGCGTAGGAGCGGGAGGGCCTGTCGGGGAGCTGTTTTTT. It translates to CASSVGAGGPVGELFF.